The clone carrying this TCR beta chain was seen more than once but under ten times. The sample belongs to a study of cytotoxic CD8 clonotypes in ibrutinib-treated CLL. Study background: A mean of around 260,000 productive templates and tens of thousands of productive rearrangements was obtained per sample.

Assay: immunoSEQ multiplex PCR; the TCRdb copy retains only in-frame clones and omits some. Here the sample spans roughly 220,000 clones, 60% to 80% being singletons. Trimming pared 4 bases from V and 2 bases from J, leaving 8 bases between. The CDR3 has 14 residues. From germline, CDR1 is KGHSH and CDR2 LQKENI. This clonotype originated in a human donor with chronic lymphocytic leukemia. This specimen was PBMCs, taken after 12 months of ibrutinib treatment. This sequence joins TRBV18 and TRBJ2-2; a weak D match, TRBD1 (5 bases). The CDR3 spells CASSLGHNTGELFF. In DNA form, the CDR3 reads TGTGCCAGCTCACTAGGACACAACACCGGGGAGCTGTTTTTT.